This T cell receptor beta chain comes out of a study of cytomegalovirus exposure and HLA in healthy donors (dated by TCRdb to about 2017). Regarding the research as a whole: In an earlier analysis of approximately 500 of the donors, around 300 Gb of sequence data and 100 million or so unique TCR beta sequences from 180 million or so T cells were reported. Every repertoire in the discovery cohort had been generated on one and the same sequencing platform. Among the approximately 430 genotyped donors, around 81% belonged to the genetic ancestry cluster associated with self-reported Caucasian donors. Among roughly 400 genotyped donors of the cohort, an average of roughly 240,000 unique TCR beta nucleotide sequences were sequenced per donor, 15% to 20% of them non-productive. Because of strong linkage in the cohort, roughly five DR-DQ haplotypes were treated as single units for association and clustering. In a later analysis, previously published TCR beta repertoires from 500 to 750 donors were re-analyzed and high-resolution HLA genotyping was added so that TCR occurrence patterns could be studied. Donor age, sex, ethnicity and CMV serostatus were collected together with the repertoire data. The study used immunosequencing to profile the T cell repertoires of about 670 subjects and linked those repertoires to cytomegalovirus serostatus. An early release covering more than 500 HLA-typed donors comprised roughly 300 gigabases of sequencing data and approximately 85 million unique TCR sequences. The number of typed donors differed by locus: about 620-640 for A, B, C, DRB1 and DQB1; approximately 520 for DQA1; about 600 for DPA1; and about 450 for DPB1. HLA typing covered class I and class II loci at four-digit resolution. Along with the roughly 670-subject first cohort, a separate validation cohort of over a hundred different subjects was used. The study was designed to test whether signatures of past pathogen exposure could be identified by cataloging public T cell receptors. High-throughput TCR immunosequencing, statistical association of individual TCRs with disease status, and machine learning were combined to predict cytomegalovirus infection status. A later genetic analysis took genome-wide SNP genotypes for about 60% of the roughly 670 donors and used that subset as a discovery cohort. The later analysis used no new phenotypic data to find candidate immune exposures, relying instead on TCR beta sequences and their occurrence across donors. In an earlier analysis of 587 of the donors, high-throughput TCR beta sequencing was used to judge whether each TCR beta V gene segment behaved as functional or pseudogenic.

The library was built by means of the immunoSEQ multiplex PCR assay. For the multiplex PCR, a mixture combining 60 forward primers for TCR Vbeta segments and 13 reverse primers for TCR Jbeta segments was used. Amplification of the CDR3 region of rearranged TCR beta genes was performed with a multiplex PCR assay on genomic DNA. Amplified TCR beta libraries were sequenced as 87-base-pair reads on the Illumina HiSeq System. The original methods were these. A later analysis counted 75 million to 100 million unique TCR beta chains across the 666 repertoires, and roughly 11 million of these chains were shared by at least two donors. A nearest-neighbor algorithm error-corrected the raw reads and collapsed the reads into unique sequences, merging closely related sequences to remove PCR and sequencing errors. V, D and J gene segments were assigned by aligning CDR3 sequences to IMGT reference sequences. Each retained sequence needed at least a six-nucleotide match to both a V gene segment and a J gene segment. Rearrangements were classified as productive when the CDR3 lacked stop codons and remained in frame with V and J, and all other rearrangements were classified as non-productive. CDR3 was defined according to IMGT convention as the region running from the second conserved V-encoded cysteine to the conserved J-encoded phenylalanine. Sequences without an unambiguous match to a single V gene segment were excluded from the earlier analysis of almost 600 of the donors. An earlier analysis of 587 of the donors called V segments functional above 56.7% productive rearrangements and segregating when the between-donor standard deviation exceeded 5%. A statistical classification framework was built to diagnose cytomegalovirus status from the catalog of TCR beta chain sequences. In a later analysis, TCR nucleotide sequences were compared against IMGT/GENE-DB human TR gene sequences so that V and J genes could be assigned. The TCRdist pipeline was used in a later analysis to assign CDR3 sequences and most-parsimonious VDJ recombination scenarios. A later analysis defined each TCR beta chain by its CDR3 amino acid sequence plus V-gene family, and excluded reads lacking a unique V-gene family. In a later analysis, 450 to 600 highly shared, low-generation-probability nucleotide sequences were removed to address suspected cross-contamination and a sequencing artifact. A later analysis calculated a clonal expansion index for each public chain from normalized within-repertoire ranks of inferred template counts. In a later analysis, generation probabilities were computed with a VDJ recombination model fitted to out-of-frame rearrangements, and the resulting probabilities were checked against IGoR. A later analysis scored TCR-TCR, TCR-HLA and TCR-CMV co-occurrence with hypergeometric tests, applying a repertoire-size bias correction to TCR pairs. In a later analysis, false discovery rates were estimated by permuting HLA or CMV assignments 20 times. In a later analysis, co-occurring TCRs were grouped using DBSCAN, and TCRdist sequence similarity was added for clustering within HLA-allele-positive subsets. Repertoires with fewer than 30,000 or more than 120,000 public chains were left out of co-occurrence clustering, as were a few repertoires with anomalous nucleotide sharing. TCRdb carries this immuneACCESS record with in-frame sequences only. Its versions omit some clonotypes, under half of them owing to an unresolved V gene in the studies checked, with the rest unexplained. V and J calls and clone size are copied from that table; D and trimming were computed from the DNA. Counted in this sample were 30,000 to 40,000 clones; 60% to 70% of them appeared once. The top ten hold around 3.9% of the sample.

Only one count was recorded for this clone. Its recognized antigen is unknown. Per-nucleotide qualities are absent, and no much larger clonotype sits a single base away. The cohort was made up of several hundred healthy bone marrow donors. At the time of sampling, every cohort member was nominally healthy, though immune exposures that went unrecorded were likely present. The donor tested CMV seronegative and was one of the 352 seronegative cohort members. Every donor gave a peripheral blood sample, and the peripheral blood mononuclear cells from that sample were used for TCR beta sequencing. The Qiagen DNeasy Blood Extraction Kit was used to extract genomic DNA from the blood cell samples. Paper-wide results and their limitations: The sequencing pipeline was judged likely to have produced a cluster of highly shared sequence variants as a technical artifact. According to a later genetic analysis, donors in an Asian-associated ancestry cluster had fewer N-insertions in productive TCRs than the approximately 630-donor mean. The authors suggested that the approach could potentially be generalized to other disease states and immunological phenotypes. This cohort had only TCR beta chains sequenced, and the lack of alpha or paired-chain data limited which features could be detected. Assigning TCR associations to individual alleles was difficult when HLA alleles, especially DR and DQ, strongly co-occurred. The study listed over 150 TCR beta chains as associated with cytomegalovirus. According to a later analysis, most CMV-associated TCR beta chains appeared to be HLA-restricted, and the HLA associations seemed to be driven largely by CMV exposure. About 17 rarely observed V segments, including chromosome 9 orphons, were excluded from the earlier analysis of several hundred of the donors because counts were too low. The only immune exposure information available for the cohort was CMV serostatus. Because some donors lacked HLA typing at each locus, the association tests relied only on the typed subset. A further reported finding was that TCR beta sequences accurately predicted the HLA-A and HLA-B alleles for most subjects in the first cohort. Correlated functional status among segregating V segments might reflect linkage disequilibrium, but an unknown experimental factor could not be ruled out. A few of the identified cytomegalovirus-associated TCR beta chains were confirmed in vitro to be specific for cytomegalovirus antigens. Cytomegalovirus status was reported to be diagnosed by the classifier with high specificity and sensitivity in both the original and validation cohorts. In an earlier analysis of 500 to 650 of the donors, most TCR beta V segments appeared in productive rearrangements about 87% or about 30% of the time, broadly matching IMGT annotations. In a later analysis, the rate of TCR association differed among HLA loci, with DRB1 alleles having the most associated TCRs and HLA-C alleles having the fewest. In a later analysis, HLA-associated TCR beta chains were found to be more clonally expanded and to have lower generation probabilities than equally common non-associated chains. Roughly uniform sequencing depth across donors was assumed in presence/absence analyses, although this assumption may not hold. A later analysis associated about 16,000 TCR beta sequences with specific HLA alleles at a false discovery rate of 0.05. While some public TCRs were present in many individuals, most TCR sequences turned up only very rarely across donors. An association between a missense DCLRE1C variant and V-gene and J-gene trimming of TCR beta chains was found in a later genetic analysis and replicated in an independent cohort. Some IMGT-functional V segments, including TRBV6-2 and TRBV6-3, could not be told apart with the 87-base-pair reads, so those segments were excluded. In a later analysis, several top co-occurrence clusters were reported to appear linked to parvovirus B19, influenza, CMV and Epstein-Barr virus.

V lost 0 bases and J lost 4 bases, and the count of bases not matched to a germline gene is 11. Per the germline V gene (reference sequence), PRHDT is the CDR1 and FYEKMQ is the CDR2. Including cysteine and phenylalanine, the CDR3 has 18 amino acids. Only the CDR3 DNA stays, 54 bases, in frame from base 1. Recombination joined TRBV13 with TRBJ2-1; 8 junctional bases match TRBD2. This clonotype was obtained from a man between 35 and 55 years old in good health and CMV-seronegative. Source material: PBMCs. The CDR3 reads CASSLGPLRGATYNEQFF. In nucleotide form, the sequence is TGTGCCAGCAGCTTAGGGCCTCTGCGGGGGGCAACTTACAATGAGCAGTTCTTC.